These T cell receptor beta chains were read from a single sample in a study of blood T cell repertoires in COVID-19. Assay used: immunoSEQ multiplex PCR; TCRdb lists only in-frame clones, some missing. The sample includes fewer than 250,000 clones, roughly 82% of them seen just once. Sequenced input: peripheral blood. Receptors originate from a woman in her sixties or seventies with acute or convalescent COVID-19. The CDR3 runs from the conserved cysteine through the conserved F or W. A D gene is named only where the DNA matches it firmly. Size is stated for part of the rows, as once, few or many counts, or as a class when the clone is expanded.

D	J	V	size	DNA	CDR3
-	TRBJ1-2	TRBV5-6	once	TGTGCCAGCAGCTTGCAGGGTGAAGGCGGCTACACCTTC	CASSLQGEGGYTF
TRBD1	TRBJ2-5	TRBV20-1	-	TGCAGTGCTAGTAACCGTCGACAGGGGACCCAAGAGACCCAGTACTTC	CSASNRRQGTQETQYF
TRBD1	TRBJ2-7	TRBV5-1	once	TGCGCCAGCAGCCATGGACAGGGGTCCTACGAGCAGTACTTC	CASSHGQGSYEQYF
TRBD1	TRBJ1-5	TRBV24-1	few	TGTGCCACCAGCGGATCCGGGACAGGGTCCAATCAGCCCCAGCATTTT	CATSGSGTGSNQPQHF
-	TRBJ1-1	TRBV6-5	-	TGTGCCAGCAGTCTGGGACTGAGCCCGAACACTGAAGCTTTCTTT	CASSLGLSPNTEAFF
-	TRBJ1-5	TRBV6-2/TRBV6-3	-	TGTGCCAGCAGTTCCCGACACAATCAGCCCCAGCATTTT	CASSSRHNQPQHF
TRBD2	TRBJ2-3	TRBV5-6	-	TGTGCCAGCAGCTCCCCGGGACTAGCGGCCACAGATACGCAGTATTTT	CASSSPGLAATDTQYF
-	TRBJ2-5	TRBV6-2/TRBV6-3	few	TGTGCCAGCAGTTTTGGGGCAACCTACCAAGAGACCCAGTACTTC	CASSFGATYQETQYF
-	TRBJ1-3	TRBV5-8	-	TGTGCCAGCATACCGGGACACCGAATCTCTGGAAACACCATATATTTT	CASIPGHRISGNTIYF
TRBD1	TRBJ2-5	TRBV7-2	-	TGTGCCAGCAGCTTTTCCGGGACAGGACAAGAGACCCAGTACTTC	CASSFSGTGQETQYF
TRBD1	TRBJ2-5	TRBV5-4	-	TGTGCCAGCAGCCGACCCAAAGGACAGGGGGAGGGAGAGACCCAGTACTTC	CASSRPKGQGEGETQYF
TRBD2	TRBJ2-5	TRBV5-1	-	TGCGCCAGCAGCGGGGGGGAAGAGACCCAGTACTTC	CASSGGEETQYF
-	TRBJ2-7	TRBV6-5	-	TGTGCCAGCAGTTACAGGAGCTCCTACGAGCAGTACTTC	CASSYRSSYEQYF
-	TRBJ1-1	TRBV6-5	-	TGTGCCAGCAAACTAGGCACTGAAGCTTTCTTT	CASKLGTEAFF
-	TRBJ1-1	TRBV15	-	TGTGCCACCAGCAAGGACAGATTGAACACTGAAGCTTTCTTT	CATSKDRLNTEAFF
-	TRBJ1-5	TRBV18	few	TGTGCCAGCTCAGCCGACAGGCGTCAGCCCCAGCATTTT	CASSADRRQPQHF
-	TRBJ2-1	TRBV3-1/TRBV3-2	-	TGTGCCAGCAGCGGGGGGGCTCGGAATGAGCAGTTCTTC	CASSGGARNEQFF
-	TRBJ2-5	TRBV7-2	-	TGTGCCAGCAGCTTATCACAGGTTGTGACCCAGTACTTC	CASSLSQVVTQYF
-	TRBJ1-5	TRBV6-5	-	TGTGCCAGCAGCCCCCGGGGACATGCTAATCAGCCCCAGCATTTT	CASSPRGHANQPQHF
TRBD1	TRBJ1-2	TRBV28	-	TGTGCCAGCAGTCCGGGACAGCCCTATGGCTACACCTTC	CASSPGQPYGYTF
-	TRBJ1-6	TRBV4-2	-	TGTGCCAGCAGCCAAGAGTACAGGGTCGAGTATTCACCCCTCCACTTT	CASSQEYRVEYSPLHF
-	TRBJ2-3	TRBV6-5	-	TGTGCCACCCGAAAACAGGGTACGATGGGAGATACGCAGTATTTT	CATRKQGTMGDTQYF
TRBD1	TRBJ1-1	TRBV18	-	TGTGCCAGCTCACCCGGACAGGGACTGAACACTGAAGCTTTCTTT	CASSPGQGLNTEAFF
TRBD2	TRBJ2-2	TRBV19	once	TGTGCCAGTACCGTGGACAGACTAGCGGGGACGAACACCGGGGAGCTGTTTTTT	CASTVDRLAGTNTGELFF
-	TRBJ2-7	TRBV5-1	-	TGCGCCAGCAGCTTCGGCGGGACTGGATCCTACGAGCAGTACTTC	CASSFGGTGSYEQYF
TRBD1	TRBJ2-7	TRBV9	-	TGTGCCAGCAGCGTTACCCCCCAGGGGGCGAACGAGCAGTACTTC	CASSVTPQGANEQYF
TRBD2	TRBJ2-7	TRBV7-2	-	TGTGCCAGCAGCCCGGTTGGGACTAGCGTCTACGAGCAGTACTTC	CASSPVGTSVYEQYF
TRBD1	TRBJ2-1	TRBV7-2	-	TGTGCCAGCAGCTTACTTGCCCCGGGACAGGGACGTTACAATGAGCAGTTCTTC	CASSLLAPGQGRYNEQFF
-	TRBJ1-1	TRBV6-5	-	TGTGCCAGCAGTTACGGGGGGATGGGTACTGAAGCTTTCTTT	CASSYGGMGTEAFF
-	TRBJ1-1	TRBV5-1	-	TGCGCCAGTGCGACCGGGGGTTTGAACACTGAAGCTTTCTTT	CASATGGLNTEAFF
-	TRBJ2-7	TRBV4-1	once	TGCGCCAGCAGCCCACAGGGTAGCACCCCCTACGAGCAGTACTTC	CASSPQGSTPYEQYF
TRBD1	TRBJ1-6	TRBV5-4	few	TGTGCCAGCAGGTATCAGGGGGGAGATTCACCCCTCCACTTT	CASRYQGGDSPLHF
-	TRBJ2-3	TRBV11-2	-	TGTGCCAGCAGCTTAGAGGTCTCGGGATGGGGAGGAGATACGCAGTATTTT	CASSLEVSGWGGDTQYF
-	TRBJ1-4	TRBV10-1	once	TGCGCCAGCAGTGAGTCTCCCAGGGCGGAAAAACTGTTTTTT	CASSESPRAEKLFF
TRBD2	TRBJ2-1	TRBV7-2	-	TGTGCCAGCAGCCTCCTAGCGGTGTACAATGAGCAGTTCTTC	CASSLLAVYNEQFF
-	TRBJ2-7	TRBV19	-	TGTGCCAGTAGTATGGGAGGATACGAGCAGTACTTC	CASSMGGYEQYF
-	TRBJ2-7	TRBV25-1	-	TGTGCCAGCAGTGATTCTGCCCGGGAGCAGTACTTC	CASSDSAREQYF
-	TRBJ2-1	TRBV11-2	-	TGTGCCAGCAGCTTAGGCAGATACAATGAGCAGTTCTTC	CASSLGRYNEQFF
TRBD1	TRBJ2-1	TRBV29-1	-	TGCAGCGTTATACAGGGGGCGAGCTACAATGAGCAGTTCTTC	CSVIQGASYNEQFF
TRBD1	TRBJ2-2	TRBV3-1/TRBV3-2	-	TGTGCCAGCAGCCTGGGACAGATAGGGGAGCTGTTTTTT	CASSLGQIGELFF
-	TRBJ1-1	TRBV6-2/TRBV6-3	-	TGTGCCAGCAGACCTAACCAGGGGAGAGGCGCTTTCTTT	CASRPNQGRGAFF